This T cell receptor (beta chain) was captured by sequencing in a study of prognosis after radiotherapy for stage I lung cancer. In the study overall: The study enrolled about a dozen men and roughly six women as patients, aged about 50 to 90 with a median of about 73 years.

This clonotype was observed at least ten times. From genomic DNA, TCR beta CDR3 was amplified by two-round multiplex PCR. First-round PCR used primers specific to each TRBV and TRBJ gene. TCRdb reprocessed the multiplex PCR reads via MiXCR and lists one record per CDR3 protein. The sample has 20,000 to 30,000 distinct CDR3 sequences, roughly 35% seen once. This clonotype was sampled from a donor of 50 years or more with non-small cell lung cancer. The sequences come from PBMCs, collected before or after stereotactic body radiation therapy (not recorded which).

The CDR3 coding sequence is TGTGCCAGTAGTCTGAGAAACAGGGGATGGGAAAAACTGTTTTTT. Residues: CASSLRNRGWEKLFF. The V call is TRBV19, the J call TRBJ1-4, with 7 bases lining up with TRBD1. Germline V CDR1 and CDR2: LNHDA, SQIVND (reference sequence). V lost 5 bases, J lost 8 bases, and 11 bases stayed unmatched. The CDR3 spans 15 residues.